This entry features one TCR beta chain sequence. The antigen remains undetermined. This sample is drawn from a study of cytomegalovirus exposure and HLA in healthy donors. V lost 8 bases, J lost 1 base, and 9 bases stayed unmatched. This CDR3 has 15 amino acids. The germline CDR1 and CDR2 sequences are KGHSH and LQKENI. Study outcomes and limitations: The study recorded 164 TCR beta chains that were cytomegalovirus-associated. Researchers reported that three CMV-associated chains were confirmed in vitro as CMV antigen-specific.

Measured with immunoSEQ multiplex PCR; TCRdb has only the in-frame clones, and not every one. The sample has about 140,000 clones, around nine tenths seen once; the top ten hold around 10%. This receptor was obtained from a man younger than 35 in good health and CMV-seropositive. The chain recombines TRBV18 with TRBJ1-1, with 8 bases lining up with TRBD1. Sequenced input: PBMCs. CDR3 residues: CASTRDRSGNTEAFF. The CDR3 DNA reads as TGTGCCAGCACAAGGGACAGGTCAGGGAACACTGAAGCTTTCTTT.